These T cell receptor beta chains were read from a single sample in a study of blood T cells in healthy people across ages. TCRdb re-derived calls from the 5' RACE reads in MiXCR, one entry per CDR3 protein. This table holds about a million distinct CDR3 sequences, under 50% found once. Material: blood. The origin of the receptors is a man younger than 45 in good health. Each CDR3 is given with its conserved first and last residue. The D gene is left open where the match is weak. Size is stated for part of the rows, as once, few or many counts, or as a class when the clone is expanded.

d_call: NA
v_call: TRBV20-1
clone_size: NA
j_call: TRBJ2-1
cdr3_aa: CSALETAPYNEQFF
cdr3_nt: TGCAGTGCTTTAGAAACCGCCCCCTACAATGAGCAGTTCTTC

d_call: NA
v_call: TRBV5-1
clone_size: NA
j_call: TRBJ2-7
cdr3_aa: CASSLATQGYERYF
cdr3_nt: TGCGCCAGCAGCTTGGCCACACAGGGCTACGAGCGGTACTTC

d_call: NA
v_call: TRBV12-3/TRBV12-4
clone_size: NA
j_call: TRBJ1-5
cdr3_aa: CASSDRSSNQPQHF
cdr3_nt: TGTGCCAGCAGCGACAGGAGCAGCAATCAGCCCCAGCATTTT

d_call: TRBD2
v_call: TRBV10-3
clone_size: NA
j_call: TRBJ2-1
cdr3_aa: CATRTTSGGAQEQFF
cdr3_nt: TGTGCCACCAGGACCACTAGCGGGGGGGCCCAAGAGCAGTTCTTC

d_call: NA
v_call: TRBV20-1
clone_size: NA
j_call: TRBJ2-3
cdr3_aa: CSASLASGRTDTQYF
cdr3_nt: TGCAGTGCTAGTTTGGCGAGCGGGCGGACAGATACGCAGTATTTT

d_call: TRBD1
v_call: TRBV6-1
clone_size: few
j_call: TRBJ2-7
cdr3_aa: CASRKRDSSYEQYF
cdr3_nt: TGTGCCAGCAGGAAGAGGGACAGCTCCTACGAGCAGTACTTC

d_call: NA
v_call: TRBV5-1
clone_size: NA
j_call: TRBJ1-1
cdr3_aa: CASSLVMGTEAFF
cdr3_nt: TGCGCCAGCAGCTTGGTTATGGGCACTGAAGCTTTCTTT

d_call: NA
v_call: TRBV28
clone_size: NA
j_call: TRBJ2-1
cdr3_aa: CASSLRADSPRKETQFF
cdr3_nt: TGTGCCAGCAGTTTACGGGCGGACAGTCCCAGGAAAGAGACCCAGTTCTTC

d_call: TRBD2
v_call: TRBV20-1
clone_size: few
j_call: TRBJ2-3
cdr3_aa: CSATSPGLGTDTQYF
cdr3_nt: TGCAGTGCTACCTCTCCGGGACTAGGCACAGATACGCAGTATTTT

d_call: TRBD1
v_call: TRBV27
clone_size: NA
j_call: TRBJ2-3
cdr3_aa: CASQPGQGFTDTQYF
cdr3_nt: TGTGCCAGCCAACCGGGACAGGGGTTCACAGATACGCAGTATTTT

d_call: NA
v_call: TRBV27
clone_size: NA
j_call: TRBJ1-6
cdr3_aa: CASSFVGPNSPLHF
cdr3_nt: TGTGCCAGCAGTTTCGTTGGACCAAATTCACCCCTCCACTTT

d_call: NA
v_call: TRBV6-5
clone_size: NA
j_call: TRBJ1-4
cdr3_aa: CASSYSEGPQEKLFF
cdr3_nt: TGTGCCAGCAGTTACTCTGAGGGGCCGCAGGAAAAACTGTTTTTT

d_call: TRBD1
v_call: TRBV11-2
clone_size: NA
j_call: TRBJ1-6
cdr3_aa: CASSSGTEYNSPPHF
cdr3_nt: TGTGCCAGCAGCTCCGGGACAGAGTATAATTCACCCCCCCACTTT

d_call: TRBD1
v_call: TRBV30
clone_size: many
j_call: TRBJ1-6
cdr3_aa: CAWGLGQAHSPLHF
cdr3_nt: TGTGCCTGGGGACTCGGACAGGCCCATTCACCCCTCCACTTT

d_call: NA
v_call: TRBV7-2
clone_size: NA
j_call: TRBJ1-1
cdr3_aa: CASIPSEGRLGRAFF
cdr3_nt: TGTGCCAGCATTCCCTCGGAGGGTCGTCTAGGGAGAGCTTTCTTT

d_call: TRBD1
v_call: TRBV9
clone_size: NA
j_call: TRBJ1-2
cdr3_aa: CASSVGGSTGPVYGYTF
cdr3_nt: TGTGCCAGCAGCGTAGGGGGATCGACAGGGCCCGTCTATGGCTACACCTTC

d_call: TRBD1
v_call: TRBV20-1
clone_size: few
j_call: TRBJ2-3
cdr3_aa: CSARRNRGRSTDTQYF
cdr3_nt: TGCAGTGCTAGGCGGAACAGGGGAAGGAGCACAGATACGCAGTATTTT

d_call: NA
v_call: TRBV24-1
clone_size: NA
j_call: TRBJ2-7
cdr3_aa: CATSDSGYGYEQYF
cdr3_nt: TGTGCCACCAGTGATTCGGGGTACGGATACGAGCAGTACTTC

d_call: NA
v_call: TRBV6-1
clone_size: NA
j_call: TRBJ2-7
cdr3_aa: CASSEGGGLFYEQYF
cdr3_nt: TGTGCCAGCAGTGAAGGGGGGGGGCTGTTTTACGAGCAGTACTTC

d_call: NA
v_call: TRBV30
clone_size: NA
j_call: TRBJ1-1
cdr3_aa: CAGSRGNTEAFF
cdr3_nt: TGTGCCGGCAGTCGAGGGAACACTGAAGCTTTCTTT

d_call: NA
v_call: TRBV29-1
clone_size: many
j_call: TRBJ2-1
cdr3_aa: CSVSIWSSYNEQFF
cdr3_nt: TGCAGCGTTTCGATCTGGAGCTCCTACAATGAGCAGTTCTTC

d_call: TRBD1
v_call: TRBV4-2
clone_size: NA
j_call: TRBJ1-4
cdr3_aa: CASSLGQGKEKLFF
cdr3_nt: TGTGCCAGCAGCCTGGGACAGGGGAAGGAAAAACTGTTTTTT

d_call: NA
v_call: TRBV3-1
clone_size: NA
j_call: TRBJ2-7
cdr3_aa: CSSSPGPAYEQYF
cdr3_nt: TGTTCCAGCAGCCCGGGGCCGGCCTACGAGCAGTACTTC

d_call: NA
v_call: TRBV5-1
clone_size: few
j_call: TRBJ1-1
cdr3_aa: CASSLVVRETEAFF
cdr3_nt: TGCGCCAGCAGCTTGGTAGTCCGGGAGACTGAAGCTTTCTTT

d_call: TRBD1
v_call: TRBV18
clone_size: NA
j_call: TRBJ2-7
cdr3_aa: CASSPEGASYEQYF
cdr3_nt: TGTGCCAGCTCACCAGAGGGGGCCTCCTACGAGCAGTACTTC

d_call: NA
v_call: TRBV5-1
clone_size: NA
j_call: TRBJ2-3
cdr3_aa: CASSLGNLTDTQYF
cdr3_nt: TGCGCCAGCAGCCTAGGGAATTTGACAGATACGCAGTATTTT

d_call: NA
v_call: TRBV9
clone_size: NA
j_call: TRBJ2-6
cdr3_aa: CASSVGGEGANVLTF
cdr3_nt: TGTGCCAGCAGCGTAGGGGGGGAAGGGGCCAACGTCCTGACTTTC

d_call: NA
v_call: TRBV3-1
clone_size: NA
j_call: TRBJ1-5
cdr3_aa: CASSQDGHRGPQHF
cdr3_nt: TGTGCCAGCAGCCAAGATGGACACCGAGGGCCCCAGCATTTT

d_call: TRBD1
v_call: TRBV6-1
clone_size: NA
j_call: TRBJ1-1
cdr3_aa: CASSERSGQGNEAFF
cdr3_nt: TGTGCCAGCAGTGAAAGAAGTGGACAGGGGAATGAAGCTTTCTTT

d_call: TRBD1
v_call: TRBV7-3
clone_size: few
j_call: TRBJ2-1
cdr3_aa: CASSLLGQIGNEQFF
cdr3_nt: TGTGCCAGCAGCTTATTGGGACAGATAGGAAATGAGCAGTTCTTC

d_call: NA
v_call: TRBV6-1
clone_size: few
j_call: TRBJ2-7
cdr3_aa: CASSELTSYEQYF
cdr3_nt: TGTGCCAGCAGTGAACTAACCAGCTACGAGCAGTACTTC

d_call: NA
v_call: TRBV28
clone_size: NA
j_call: TRBJ1-1
cdr3_aa: CASNEIDRDAPTPFF
cdr3_nt: TGTGCCAGCAACGAGATCGACCGGGACGCCCCTACGCCTTTCTTT

d_call: TRBD1
v_call: TRBV6-6
clone_size: many
j_call: TRBJ2-7
cdr3_aa: CASRTGTGALEQYF
cdr3_nt: TGTGCCAGCCGAACCGGGACAGGGGCCTTGGAGCAGTACTTC

d_call: NA
v_call: TRBV2
clone_size: NA
j_call: TRBJ2-7
cdr3_aa: CASSEGHRAENEQYF
cdr3_nt: TGTGCCAGCAGTGAGGGGCACAGGGCCGAAAACGAGCAGTACTTC

d_call: NA
v_call: TRBV3-1
clone_size: few
j_call: TRBJ2-1
cdr3_aa: CASSPSSGTSDEQFF
cdr3_nt: TGTGCCAGCAGCCCGAGTTCCGGGACTTCGGATGAGCAGTTCTTC

d_call: NA
v_call: TRBV4-1
clone_size: NA
j_call: TRBJ1-1
cdr3_aa: CASRDTGGAEAFF
cdr3_nt: TGCGCCAGCAGGGACACGGGGGGCGCTGAAGCTTTCTTT

d_call: NA
v_call: TRBV6-6
clone_size: NA
j_call: TRBJ1-1
cdr3_aa: CASSHNRRLMNTEAFF
cdr3_nt: TGTGCCAGCAGTCACAACAGGCGACTCATGAACACTGAAGCTTTCTTT

d_call: TRBD1
v_call: TRBV4-2
clone_size: few
j_call: TRBJ2-7
cdr3_aa: CASSQSRGTGDEQYF
cdr3_nt: TGTGCCAGCAGCCAATCGAGGGGGACAGGGGACGAGCAGTACTTC

d_call: TRBD2
v_call: TRBV3-1
clone_size: few
j_call: TRBJ2-3
cdr3_aa: CASSHATSGGIDTQYF
cdr3_nt: TGTGCCAGCAGCCATGCGACTAGCGGGGGAATAGATACGCAGTATTTT

d_call: NA
v_call: TRBV6-4
clone_size: NA
j_call: TRBJ2-3
cdr3_aa: CASSDSGGITDTLYF
cdr3_nt: TGTGCCAGCAGTGACAGCGGCGGTATCACAGATACGCTGTATTTT

d_call: TRBD1
v_call: TRBV7-8
clone_size: NA
j_call: TRBJ1-2
cdr3_aa: CASSSAARTGDFGYTF
cdr3_nt: TGTGCCAGCAGCTCAGCAGCCCGGACAGGGGATTTTGGCTACACCTTC